These 26 T cell receptor beta chains came from one sample sequenced in a study of Graves' ophthalmopathy and Graves' hyperthyroidism. Amplification of TCR beta CDR3 regions used RNA transcripts. Second-round multiplex PCR followed a first-round RT-PCR using HTBI primers. TCRdb re-called the multiplex PCR reads with MiXCR, one entry per CDR3 protein. Among 400,000 or so distinct CDR3 sequences listed, less than 20% were seen once. The sequencing sample was made of peripheral blood. Source of these receptors: a woman aged 18-29 years with stable Graves' hyperthyroidism.

This clonotype was counted many times. The V call is TRBV6-1, the J call TRBJ1-6; D possibly corresponds to TRBD1 (5 bases). The ends were cut back, 10 bases at V and 9 bases at J, with 13 bases in the middle. This CDR3 comprises 12 residues. CDR1 and CDR2 from the germline V gene are MNHNS and SASEGT. CDR3 loop: CAKSWGCSPLHF. CDR3 DNA: TGTGCCAAGTCCTGGGGGTGTTCACCCCTCCACTTT.

In its sample, this clonotype was seen many times. The chain combines TRBV7-3 with TRBJ2-7; D perhaps matches TRBD1 (6 bases). CDR3 length: 13 amino acids. Trimming removed 4 bases from V and 7 bases from J, with 14 bases in between. Germline V CDR1 and CDR2: SGHTA, FQGTGA. CDR3 DNA: TGTGCCAGCAGCTCTTCACAGGGCAGGGAGCAGTACTTC. It yields the protein CASSSSQGREQYF.

This clonotype was counted a few times. The genes are TRBV7-9 and TRBJ1-1; tentatively, D is TRBD1 (6 bases). In germline, CDR1 is SEHNR, CDR2 FQNEAQ (reference sequence). Trimming took 5 bases from V and 4 from J, leaving 14 bases between them. This CDR3 is built from 14 residues. CDR3 DNA: TGTGCCAGCAGCGAGGGAGGGGGTGGCACTGAAGCTTTCTTT. It translates to CASSEGGGGTEAFF.

This clonotype has a handful of counts. The V and J genes are TRBV12-3 or TRBV12-4 and TRBJ1-1; D is ambiguous. The CDR3 consists of 18 residues. V was shortened by 1 base and J by 3 bases, with 21 bases between the two germline ends. CDR3 sequence: CASSLVHTGELSDTEAFF. In DNA, the CDR3 is TGTGCCAGCAGTTTAGTGCACACCGGGGAGCTGTCGGACACTGAAGCTTTCTTT.

This clonotype occurred many times. This chain links TRBV10-3 with TRBJ1-1, with D tentatively TRBD1 (6 bases). This CDR3 region has 15 residues. V shed 3 bases and J shed 2 bases, with 13 bases lying between them. CDR1 and CDR2 from the germline V gene are ENHRY and SYGVKD. CDR3 coding DNA: TGTGCCATCAGTGACCATACAGGGAGTAACACTGAAGCTTTCTTT. Its translation: CAISDHTGSNTEAFF.

This clonotype was observed a few times. The chain links TRBV20-1 to TRBJ2-7, with D hard to call. The CDR3 sequence is 11 residues long. V was trimmed by 7 bases and J by 5 bases, leaving 12 bases between them. Germline V gene lookup returns CDR1 DFQATT and CDR2 SNEGSKA (reference sequence). The CDR3 nucleotides read TGCAGTGGGTCACCAGAAGACGAGCAGTACTTC. It encodes CSGSPEDEQYF.

This clonotype was seen at least ten times. The rearrangement uses TRBV12-3 or TRBV12-4 and TRBJ2-7; possibly TRBD1 for D (6 bases). V shed 3 bases and J shed 3 bases, with 6 bases lying between them. The CDR3 contains 12 residues. CDR3 coding DNA: TGTGCCAGCAGTTTCAGGGGCTACGAGCAGTACTTC. Its translation is CASSFRGYEQYF.

The table lists this clonotype with many counts. The V gene is TRBV24-1, the J gene TRBJ2-7, with a possible D match to TRBD1 (5 bases). The CDR3 loop spans 14 amino acids. V lost 3 bases and J lost 2, with 10 bases in between. Germline lookup yields CDR1 KGHDR and CDR2 SFDVKD. The CDR3 coding sequence is TGTGCCACCAGTGATGGAAACAGGCCCTACGAGCAGTACTTC. It translates to CATSDGNRPYEQYF.

The chain links TRBV20-1 to TRBJ1-1; D is undetermined. From germline, CDR1 is DFQATT and CDR2 SNEGSKA (reference sequence). The V end was cut by 7 bases, the J end by 1 base, with 13 bases between. This CDR3 comprises 13 residues. As DNA, the CDR3 is TGCAGTGTAAGGAGGCAGGCGAACACTGAAGCTTTCTTT. Encoded protein: CSVRRQANTEAFF.

This clonotype has at least ten counts. This chain joins TRBV12-5 and TRBJ2-7; D gene unclear. V lost 5 bases, J lost 5 bases, and 16 bases lay in between. The germline gives CDR1 LGHNT, CDR2 FRNRAP. There are 14 residues in the CDR3. The CDR3 DNA is TGTGCTAGTGGTGATGACGGTCCTGGAGACGAGCAGTACTTC. Protein product: CASGDDGPGDEQYF.

Regarding this clonotype: This may be a read error: a much more frequent sequence differs by one nucleotide. The CDR3 region has the DNA TGTGCCAGCAGCAGCAGGACTAGCGGAGATACCCAGTACTTC. This encodes CASSSRTSGDTQYF. J is TRBJ2-5 and V is TRBV11-2, with TRBD2 identical over 10 bases. The CDR3 spans 14 residues. V lost 5 bases to trimming and J lost 8 bases; unmatched junction nucleotides: 8. The germline V gene has CDR1 SGHAT and CDR2 FQNNGV. The variable domain in full, completed from reference TRBV11-2 and TRBJ2-5, reads EAGVAQSPRYKIIEKRQSVAFWCNPISGHATLYWYQQILGQGPKLLIQFQNNGVVDDSQLPKDRFSAERLKGVDSTLKIQPAKLEDSAVYLCASSSRTSGDTQYFGPGTRLLVL.

This clonotype was detected a few times. This clone may be a read error of a much larger clone one base away. This chain joins TRBV19 and TRBJ2-2; D possibly corresponds to TRBD2 (7 bases). Germline V gene sequence: CDR1 LNHDA, CDR2 SQIVND (reference sequence). The CDR3 is 14 residues long. DNA for the CDR3: TGTGCCAGTGAGGGGGGGGCCCTCACCGGGGAGCTGTCTTTT. Encoded protein: CASEGGALTGELSF.

This clonotype has ten or more counts. The rearrangement links TRBV6-1 to TRBJ2-7, with TRBD1 matching over 9 bases. The CDR3 spans 14 residues. Losses at the gene ends were 7 bases for V and 1 base for J; bases not matched to a gene: 5. Germline V lookup: CDR1 MNHNS, CDR2 SASEGT. CDR3 residues: CASTSGTGSYEQYF. CDR3 sequence (DNA): TGTGCCAGCACCTCCGGGACAGGGTCCTACGAGCAGTACTTC.

This clonotype was detected ten times or more. The chain employs TRBV6-2 or TRBV6-3 and TRBJ2-7, with 7 nucleotides matching TRBD1. Germline lookup yields CDR1 MNHEY and CDR2 SVGEGT. Losses at the gene ends were 7 bases for V and 9 bases for J; bases not matched to a gene: 18. This CDR3 has 15 residues. The CDR3 DNA reads as TGTGCCAGCACGACTCGGGACAGCCCAAGTCAGGTGCAGTACTTC. Amino acids: CASTTRDSPSQVQYF.

This clonotype was recorded many times. The chain joins TRBV2 to TRBJ1-2; 12 bases agree with TRBD1. With V trimmed by 6 bases and J by 3 bases, 8 bases remained unmatched. From germline, CDR1 is SNHLY and CDR2 FYNNEI. The CDR3 is 16 amino acids. This CDR3 reads CASRGTGGLGYYGYTF. The CDR3 nucleotides are TGTGCCAGCAGAGGGACAGGGGGCTTGGGCTACTATGGCTACACCTTC. Using reference TRBV2 and TRBJ1-2 for the parts outside the CDR3, the full variable domain is EPEVTQTPSHQVTQMGQEVILRCVPISNHLYFYWYRQILGQKVEFLVSFYNNEISEKSEIFDDQFSVERPDGSNFTLKIRSTKLEDSAMYFCASRGTGGLGYYGYTFGSGTRLTVV.

This clonotype came up once. Its ends do not fully match the called genes, so a read error is possible. The CDR3: CASSPRGGLTFNTEACF. The CDR3 DNA follows: TGTGCCAGCAGTCCCAGGGGAGGACTTACTTTTAACACTGAAGCTTGCTTT. The chain couples TRBV12-3 or TRBV12-4 to TRBJ1-1, with D possibly TRBD1 on 6 matching bases. This CDR3 region has 17 residues.

This clonotype was recorded at least ten times. The gene calls are TRBV5-1 and TRBJ1-2, with D maybe TRBD1 (5 bases). The germline V gene has CDR1 SGHRS and CDR2 YFSETQ. The CDR3 totals 14 residues. V was pared by 4 bases and J by 4 bases, with 14 bases between. The CDR3 here is CASSLTGGPYGYTF. The CDR3 nucleotides are TGCGCCAGCAGCCTAACGGGGGGACCCTATGGCTACACCTTC.

The chain uses TRBV9 and TRBJ1-1; 7 bases fit TRBD1. The length of the CDR3 is 16 residues. V trimming: 4 bases; J trimming: 0 bases; junction bases outside the gene matches: 9. CDR1 is SGDLS, CDR2 YYNGEE, per germline. CDR3 loop: CASSPEDRPMNTEAFF. The CDR3 nucleotides are TGTGCCAGCAGCCCCGAGGACAGGCCAATGAACACTGAAGCTTTCTTT.

This clonotype was counted ten times or more. J is TRBJ1-5 and V is TRBV6-1; a weak D match, TRBD1 (5 bases). This CDR3 is built from 13 residues. From germline, CDR1 is MNHNS and CDR2 SASEGT. V dropped 8 bases and J dropped 7 bases, with 15 bases sitting between them. The CDR3 coding sequence is TGTGCCAGCGCCGCAGGGATTCGGCAGCCCCAGCATTTT. Its translation is CASAAGIRQPQHF.

The sample holds many counts of this clonotype. The rearrangement uses TRBV24-1 and TRBJ1-5, with a weak D call TRBD1 (6 bases). Germline CDR1 and CDR2: KGHDR and SFDVKD. The CDR3 runs 15 residues. The germline V and J ends were trimmed by 4 bases and 6 bases, with 15 bases remaining between them. The CDR3 DNA follows: TGTGCCACCAGTGACCCTTCGACAGGAGTTCAGCCCCAGCATTTT. Its translation: CATSDPSTGVQPQHF.

The sample holds many counts of this clonotype. The chain couples TRBV12-3 or TRBV12-4 to TRBJ2-4; no definite D call. The CDR3 runs 13 residues. V shed 5 bases and J shed 0 bases, with 5 bases lying between them. CDR3 DNA: TGTGCCAGCAGTCGGACAGCCAAAAACATTCAGTACTTC. As protein: CASSRTAKNIQYF.

As concerns this clonotype: Given a much more abundant clone one base away, this may be a read error. Given the absence of the conserved phenylalanine or tryptophan at the CDR3 end, a read error is likely. The rearrangement links TRBV29-1 to TRBJ1-1; D possibly corresponds to TRBD1 (5 bases). The CDR3 contains 14 residues. Trimming left V 4 bases short and J 0 bases short, with 12 bases between. The germline CDR1 and CDR2 sequences are SQVTM and ANQGSEA. In DNA form, the CDR3 reads TGCAGCGTTGGGGGGGGACTATTGAACACTGAAGCTTTCTAT. Translated: CSVGGGLLNTEAFY.

The V and J genes are TRBV2 and TRBJ1-2, with 8 nucleotides matching TRBD1. Germline values: CDR1 SNHLY, CDR2 FYNNEI. J was trimmed by 4 bases and V by 3 bases; bases with no gene match: 7. The CDR3 sequence is 15 residues long. The CDR3: CASSDSPGGIYGYTF. In DNA form, the CDR3 reads TGTGCCAGCAGTGATTCCCCAGGGGGCATCTATGGCTACACCTTC.

Many counts were recorded for this clonotype. The chain has TRBV5-1 and TRBJ2-5; 9 positions match TRBD2. CDR3 length equals 14 residues. In germline, CDR1 is SGHRS, CDR2 YFSETQ. Unmatched junction bases numbered 8, after V lost 7 bases and J lost 4 bases. The CDR3 region is CASREGTSRETQYF. In DNA, the CDR3 is TGCGCCAGCCGCGAGGGGACTAGCAGAGAGACCCAGTACTTC.

The V call is TRBV7-3, the J call TRBJ2-2; D could derive from TRBD1 or TRBD2 (7 bases each). This CDR3 is built from 16 residues. Trimming pared 1 base from V and 4 bases from J, leaving 13 bases between. Germline CDR1 reads SGHTA; CDR2 reads FQGTGA. The CDR3 reads CASSLRQGGSTGELFF. The CDR3 DNA follows: TGTGCCAGCAGCTTAAGGCAGGGGGGGAGCACCGGGGAGCTGTTTTTT.

This clonotype was seen a few times. The genes are TRBV24-1 and TRBJ2-2; 12 nucleotides match TRBD1. V trimming: 5 bases; J trimming: 6 bases; junction bases outside the gene matches: 6. Germline V gene lookup returns CDR1 KGHDR and CDR2 SFDVKD. The CDR3 is 16 amino acids. The CDR3 sequence: CATSGPGQGASGELFF. The DNA of the CDR3 is TGTGCCACCAGTGGGCCGGGACAGGGGGCCTCCGGGGAGCTGTTTTTT.